This T cell receptor (beta chain) was documented in a study of cytomegalovirus exposure and HLA in healthy donors. As to this clone: The target antigen is unknown.

Study-level results: Donors were assumed by presence/absence analyses to have roughly uniform sequencing depth. When a later analysis compared HLA-associated TCR beta chains with equally common others, the HLA-associated chains turned out to be more clonally expanded and to have lower generation probabilities. It was about 150 TCR beta chains that were listed as cytomegalovirus-associated. Follow-up analysis seemed to connect common viral pathogens with several of the most significant clusters identified.

The germline V gene has CDR1 SGDLS and CDR2 YYNGEE. The CDR3 runs 12 residues. Trimming cost V 4 bases and J 5 bases; bases outside gene matches: 3. The PCR contained 60 Vbeta and 13 Jbeta primers. The data were produced by immunoSEQ multiplex PCR, yet TCRdb's version contains in-frame clones alone and is incomplete. The sample includes about 160,000 clones, roughly 77% of them seen just once. This rearrangement joins TRBV9 to TRBJ2-7; 7 nucleotides line up with TRBD1. Specimen: PBMCs. The receptor was isolated from a man aged 50 or older in good health and CMV-seropositive. CDR3 residues: CASSQTGDEQYF. In nucleotides, the CDR3 is TGTGCCAGCAGCCAAACAGGGGACGAGCAGTACTTC.